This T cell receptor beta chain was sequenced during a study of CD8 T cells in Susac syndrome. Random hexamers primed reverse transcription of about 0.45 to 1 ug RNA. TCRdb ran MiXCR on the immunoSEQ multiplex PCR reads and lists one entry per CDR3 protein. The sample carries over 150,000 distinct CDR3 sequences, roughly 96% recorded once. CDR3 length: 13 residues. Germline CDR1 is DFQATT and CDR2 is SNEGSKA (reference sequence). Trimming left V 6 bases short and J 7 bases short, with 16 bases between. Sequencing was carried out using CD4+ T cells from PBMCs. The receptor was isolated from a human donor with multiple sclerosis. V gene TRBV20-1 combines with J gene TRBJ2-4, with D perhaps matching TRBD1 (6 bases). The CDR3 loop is CSATNRAPNIQYF. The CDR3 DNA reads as TGCAGTGCCACAAACAGGGCCCCTAACATTCAGTACTTC.